These 27 T cell receptor beta chains share one sample of origin, sequenced in a study of blood T cell repertoires in COVID-19. Repertoires were generated with immunoSEQ multiplex PCR, while TCRdb's copy carries only in-frame clones and drops some. The sample shows 150,000 to 250,000 clones, roughly nine tenths of them seen only once. Sequencing was carried out using PBMCs or T cells enriched from blood (not recorded which). All receptors come from a woman under 40 who had recovered from COVID-19.

V and J are TRBV19 and TRBJ1-5, with 8 bases identical to TRBD1. CDR3 length: 16 residues. In germline, CDR1 is LNHDA, CDR2 SQIVND (reference sequence). Trimming removed 6 bases from V and 0 bases from J; junction bases left unmatched: 7. DNA of the CDR3: TGTGCCAGTAGGCGGACAGGGTGGGATAGCAATCAGCCCCAGCATTTT. Its translation: CASRRTGWDSNQPQHF.

V is TRBV15 and J is TRBJ2-1, with D possibly matching TRBD2 (5 bases). CDR3 length: 15 amino acids. Germline assignment: CDR1 LNHNV and CDR2 YYDKDF (reference sequence). The ends were cut back, 5 bases at V and 4 bases at J, with 15 bases in the middle. Here the CDR3 reads CATSPLRESYNEQFF. The CDR3 DNA is TGTGCCACCAGCCCCCTTAGGGAGTCATACAATGAGCAGTTCTTC.

This rearrangement joins TRBV2 to TRBJ2-2; D gene uncertain. Germline lookup yields CDR1 SNHLY and CDR2 FYNNEI. CDR3 length equals 16 residues. Between the trimmed V and J ends, which lost 2 bases and 1 base, there was a span of 11 bases. Written as DNA, the CDR3 is TGTGCCAGCAGTGAATGGTCTTTACAGAACACCGGGGAGCTGTTTTTT. Translated: CASSEWSLQNTGELFF.

The CDR3 DNA reads TGTGCCAGCTCACCAGGAGCAGGGGGCCAAGAGACCCAGTACTTC. This codes for CASSPGAGGQETQYF. This chain connects TRBV18 to TRBJ2-5; 7 bases are shared with TRBD1. The junction had 4 bases not matched to a gene; V was cut back by 2 bases and J by 1 base. Germline CDR1 and CDR2: KGHSH and LQKENI. CDR3 length equals 15 residues.

The CDR3 loop reads CASSGGRDQPQHF. Here the CDR3 DNA reads TGTGCCAGCAGCGGAGGCAGGGATCAGCCCCAGCATTTT. The rearrangement uses TRBV9 and TRBJ1-5, with D possibly being TRBD1 (5 bases). The ends were cut back, 3 bases at V and 5 bases at J, with 9 bases in the middle. CDR1 and CDR2 from the germline V gene are SGDLS and YYNGEE. The CDR3 is 13 amino acids.

The V gene is TRBV6-4, the J gene TRBJ2-1; D ambiguous. V lost 3 bases to trimming and J lost 7 bases, with 13 bases between them. The CDR3 runs 14 residues. Germline values: CDR1 MRHNA, CDR2 SNTAGT. The CDR3 spells CASSEISSGNEQFF. Here the CDR3 DNA reads TGTGCCAGCAGTGAAATCTCGTCAGGAAATGAGCAGTTCTTC.

The chain recombines TRBV11-2 with TRBJ2-7, with 9 nucleotides matching TRBD1. Looked up from germline, CDR1 is SGHAT and CDR2 is FQNNGV. The CDR3 length is 15 residues. Trimming at V came to 2 bases and at J to 3 bases, leaving 5 bases not matched to a gene. The CDR3 here is CASSLPGQGIYEQYF. The CDR3 nucleotides read TGTGCCAGCAGCTTACCGGGACAGGGAATCTACGAGCAGTACTTC.

The V and J genes are TRBV7-2 and TRBJ1-1, with D possibly TRBD1 on 6 matching bases. Trimming stripped 4 bases from V and 11 bases from J, with 17 bases between. The germline CDR1 and CDR2 sequences are SGHTA and FQGNSA. The CDR3 covers 13 residues. The CDR3 DNA reads TGTGCCAGCAGCTCAGGGGCAACCGTTATTGCTTTCTTT. Translating it yields CASSSGATVIAFF. The full variable domain, in which reference TRBV7-2 and TRBJ1-1 provide the parts outside the CDR3, is GAGVSQSPSNKVTEKGKDVELRCDPISGHTALYWYRQSLGQGLEFLIYFQGNSAPDKSGLPSDRFSAERTGGSVSTLTIQRTQQEDSAVYLCASSSGATVIAFFGQGTRLTVV.

This chain joins TRBV6-5 and TRBJ2-1, with TRBD2 matching 11 bases. The CDR3 loop spans 16 amino acids. The ends lost 0 bases at V and 7 bases at J; junction bases unmatched: 5. Looked up from germline, CDR1 is MNHEY and CDR2 is SVGAGI. CDR3 region: CASSYSIAGGPNEQFF. Written as DNA, the CDR3 is TGTGCCAGCAGTTACTCGATAGCGGGAGGGCCAAATGAGCAGTTCTTC.

The rearrangement uses TRBV7-2 and TRBJ2-5, with D perhaps matching TRBD2 (5 bases). The germline V and J ends were trimmed by 5 bases and 5 bases, with 12 bases remaining between them. CDR3 length: 13 amino acids. Germline CDR1 SGHTA, CDR2 FQGNSA. The CDR3 DNA sequence: TGTGCCAGCAGCCTAAACCCGGGGGAGACCCAGTACTTC. This translates into CASSLNPGETQYF.

This clone has only one observation. The J gene is TRBJ1-2, the V gene TRBV20-1; D remains unclear. The CDR3 is 11 residues long. V was shortened by 5 bases and J by 5 bases, with 9 bases between the two germline ends. Germline assignment: CDR1 DFQATT and CDR2 SNEGSKA (reference sequence). This chain's CDR3 is CSASSPYGYTF. In nucleotides, the CDR3 is TGCAGTGCTTCAAGCCCGTATGGCTACACCTTC.

J is TRBJ2-7 and V is TRBV3-1 (or the pseudogene TRBV3-2), with TRBD1 matching 8 bases. The V and J ends lost 4 bases and 6 bases, in that order; junction bases with no gene match: 14. The CDR3 loop spans 16 amino acids. From germline, CDR1 is LGHDT and CDR2 YNNKEL (reference sequence). In nucleotides, the CDR3 is TGTGCCAGCAGCCTGGGGGCTGGGACAGGTGAGACCGAGCAGTACTTC. It encodes CASSLGAGTGETEQYF.

J is TRBJ1-2 and V is TRBV3-1 (or the pseudogene TRBV3-2); 8 nucleotides line up with TRBD1. V was pared by 0 bases and J by 8 bases, with 5 bases of the junction left unmatched. The CDR3 spans 14 residues. The germline gives CDR1 LGHDT, CDR2 YNNKEL (reference sequence). The CDR3 here is CASSQEDRASGYTF. The DNA of the CDR3 is TGTGCCAGCAGCCAAGAGGACAGGGCCTCGGGCTACACCTTC.

The genes are TRBV7-2 and TRBJ2-7, with D possibly matching TRBD1 (6 bases). Between the trimmed V and J ends, which lost 1 base and 4 bases, there was a span of 17 bases. Germline values: CDR1 SGHTA, CDR2 FQGNSA. The CDR3 spans 16 residues. The CDR3 region is CASSLVVRGRGYEQYF. The DNA for the CDR3 is TGTGCCAGCAGCTTAGTTGTCAGGGGAAGGGGGTACGAGCAGTACTTC. Using reference TRBV7-2 and TRBJ2-7 for the parts outside the CDR3, the full variable domain is GAGVSQSPSNKVTEKGKDVELRCDPISGHTALYWYRQSLGQGLEFLIYFQGNSAPDKSGLPSDRFSAERTGGSVSTLTIQRTQQEDSAVYLCASSLVVRGRGYEQYFGPGTRLTVT.

This clone was counted a single time. The chain employs TRBV29-1 and TRBJ2-2; weak D call: TRBD1 (5 bases). CDR1 and CDR2 from the germline V gene are SQVTM and ANQGSEA. The CDR3 is 14 residues long. The V gene lost 3 bases and the J gene lost 6 bases, with 14 bases spanning the gap. As DNA, the CDR3 is TGCAGCGTTGATAGGATAGGGGATGCCGGGGAGCTGTTTTTT. Its translation is CSVDRIGDAGELFF.

DNA for the CDR3: TGTGCCAGCAGCCAGGGACAGGGGGAGAGCACAGATACGCAGTATTTT. Protein sequence: CASSQGQGESTDTQYF. The rearrangement joins TRBV3-1 (or the pseudogene TRBV3-2) to TRBJ2-3; 11 positions agree with TRBD1. Germline V gene sequence: CDR1 LGHDT, CDR2 YNNKEL (reference sequence). The CDR3 sequence is 16 residues long. Trimming cost V 3 bases and J 0 bases; bases outside gene matches: 2.

V is TRBV18 and J is TRBJ2-5; the match to TRBD2 covers 14 bases. Germline V gives CDR1 KGHSH, CDR2 LQKENI. V gave up 0 bases and J gave up 2 bases; unmatched junction bases: 2. The CDR3 extends over 17 amino acids. The CDR3: CASSPPGLAGGQETQYF. The DNA for the CDR3 is TGTGCCAGCTCACCACCCGGACTAGCGGGGGGACAAGAGACCCAGTACTTC.

This chain links TRBV7-2 with TRBJ1-3; tentatively, D is TRBD1 (5 bases). Germline V gene sequence: CDR1 SGHTA, CDR2 FQGNSA. V was cut by 3 bases and J by 4 bases, with 13 bases left in between. CDR3 length equals 15 residues. The CDR3 coding sequence is TGTGCCAGCAGCTTTGGGGCGCCCTTAGGAAACACCATATATTTT. This codes for CASSFGAPLGNTIYF.

This clone was counted once. The J gene is TRBJ2-2, the V gene TRBV24-1; 7 bases fit TRBD1. CDR3 length equals 15 residues. Per germline, CDR1 KGHDR and CDR2 SFDVKD. V was clipped by 7 bases and J by 6 bases; unmatched bases: 10. This CDR3 reads CATSLPDRDAGELFF. The CDR3 coding sequence is TGTGCCACCAGCCTACCCGACAGGGACGCCGGGGAGCTGTTTTTT.

The chain recombines TRBV19 with TRBJ1-1, with 8 bases that match TRBD1. Losses at the gene ends were 3 bases for V and 1 base for J; bases not matched to a gene: 4. The CDR3 totals 15 residues. CDR1 and CDR2 (germline): LNHDA, SQIVND (reference sequence). CDR3 sequence (DNA): TGTGCCAGTAGTATCCCCGACAGGGGGAACACTGAAGCTTTCTTT. Protein: CASSIPDRGNTEAFF.

The chain couples TRBV30 to TRBJ1-1; weak D call: TRBD1 (6 bases). V was shortened by 4 bases and J by 2 bases, with 14 bases between the two germline ends. Germline CDR1 and CDR2: GTSNPN and SVGIG (reference sequence). This CDR3 has 14 residues. CDR3 sequence (DNA): TGTGCCTGGAAGGAGACAGGCAGAAACACTGAAGCTTTCTTT. It is translated as CAWKETGRNTEAFF.

The rearrangement links TRBV2 to TRBJ2-7; 9 bases match TRBD2. Per germline, CDR1 SNHLY and CDR2 FYNNEI. This CDR3 contains 15 residues. V was clipped by 1 base and J by 6 bases; unmatched bases: 7. This CDR3 is CASSEGRTSVGEQYF. Written as DNA, the CDR3 is TGTGCCAGCAGTGAAGGACGGACTAGCGTTGGCGAGCAGTACTTC.

The chain uses TRBV19 and TRBJ1-4; weak D call: TRBD1 (5 bases). The CDR3 has 15 residues. With 5 bases removed from V and 5 bases from J, the gap between germline ends came to 15 bases. From germline, CDR1 is LNHDA and CDR2 SQIVND (reference sequence). The CDR3 bases are TGTGCCAGTAGTCGCGGGGCCGGTGCAAATGAAAAACTGTTTTTT. It is translated as CASSRGAGANEKLFF.

CDR3 protein: CASSLTSGSLETQYF. The CDR3 DNA sequence: TGCGCCAGCAGCCTGACTAGCGGGAGCTTGGAGACCCAGTACTTC. The rearrangement joins TRBV10-2 to TRBJ2-5, with TRBD2 matching 12 bases. Germline values: CDR1 WSHSY, CDR2 SAAADI. V trimming: 6 bases; J trimming: 5 bases; junction bases outside the gene matches: 7. This CDR3 is 15 amino acids long.

The chain couples TRBV5-4 to TRBJ1-4, with D perhaps matching TRBD1 (6 bases). The germline gives CDR1 SGHNT, CDR2 YYREEE (reference sequence). Trimming stripped 0 bases from V and 8 bases from J, with 17 bases between. The CDR3 runs 16 residues. CDR3 sequence (DNA): TGTGCCAGCAGCTTGGGGGGGCTCGACAGTTGGGAAAAACTGTTTTTT. Its protein is CASSLGGLDSWEKLFF.

The chain employs TRBV25-1 and TRBJ1-5, with 7 bases aligning to TRBD1. The CDR3 extends over 15 amino acids. Unmatched junction bases numbered 6, after V lost 3 bases and J lost 4 bases. Germline V lookup: CDR1 MGHDK, CDR2 SYGVNS. The CDR3 loop is CASSDSRGKNQPQHF. The CDR3, as DNA: TGTGCCAGCAGTGATAGCAGGGGGAAAAATCAGCCCCAGCATTTT.

This chain uses TRBV9 with TRBJ1-4; maybe TRBD1 (5 bases). This CDR3 spans 15 amino acids. Trimming removed 2 bases from V and 0 bases from J, with 8 bases in between. Germline V gene sequence: CDR1 SGDLS, CDR2 YYNGEE. The CDR3 sequence is CASSVQGATNEKLFF. As DNA, the CDR3 is TGTGCCAGCAGCGTGCAGGGTGCAACTAATGAAAAACTGTTTTTT.